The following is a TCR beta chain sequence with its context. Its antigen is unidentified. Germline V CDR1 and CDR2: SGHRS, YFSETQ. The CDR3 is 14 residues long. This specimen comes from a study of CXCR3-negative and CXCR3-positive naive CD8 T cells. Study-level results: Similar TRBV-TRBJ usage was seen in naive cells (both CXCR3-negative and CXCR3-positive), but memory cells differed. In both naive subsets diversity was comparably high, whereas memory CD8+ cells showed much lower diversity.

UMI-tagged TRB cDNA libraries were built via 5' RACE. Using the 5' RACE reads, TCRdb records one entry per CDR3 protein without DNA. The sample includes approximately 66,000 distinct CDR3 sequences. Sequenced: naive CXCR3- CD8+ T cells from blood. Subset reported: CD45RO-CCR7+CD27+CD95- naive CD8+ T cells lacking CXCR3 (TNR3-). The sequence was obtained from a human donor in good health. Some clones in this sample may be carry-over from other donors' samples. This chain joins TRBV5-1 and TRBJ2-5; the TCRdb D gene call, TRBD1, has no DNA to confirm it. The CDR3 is CASSLTGVQETQYF.